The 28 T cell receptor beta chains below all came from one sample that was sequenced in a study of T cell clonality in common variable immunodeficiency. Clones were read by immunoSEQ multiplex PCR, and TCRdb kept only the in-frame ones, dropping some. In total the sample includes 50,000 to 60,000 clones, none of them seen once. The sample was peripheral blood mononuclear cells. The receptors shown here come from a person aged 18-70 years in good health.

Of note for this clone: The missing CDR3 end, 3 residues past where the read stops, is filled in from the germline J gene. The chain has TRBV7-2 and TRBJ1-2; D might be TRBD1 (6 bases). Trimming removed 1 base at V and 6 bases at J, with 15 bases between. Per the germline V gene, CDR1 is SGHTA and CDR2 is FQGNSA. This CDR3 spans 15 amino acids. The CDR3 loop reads CASSLGHRERNGYTF. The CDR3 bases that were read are TGTGCCAGCAGCTTAGGCCACAGGGAAAGGAATGGC.

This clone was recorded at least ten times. Here the CDR3 reads CASSLSRSMNTEAFF. The CDR3 bases that were read are TGTGCCAGCAGCTTAAGCCGGTCCATGAACACTGAA. This chain links TRBV7-2 with TRBJ1-1; no reliable D call. Sequencing ends 3 residues short of the CDR3 end; the germline J gene provides the rest. The germline V and J ends were trimmed by 2 bases and 0 bases, with 10 bases remaining between them. Germline loops: CDR1 SGHTA, CDR2 FQGNSA. The CDR3 is 15 amino acids.

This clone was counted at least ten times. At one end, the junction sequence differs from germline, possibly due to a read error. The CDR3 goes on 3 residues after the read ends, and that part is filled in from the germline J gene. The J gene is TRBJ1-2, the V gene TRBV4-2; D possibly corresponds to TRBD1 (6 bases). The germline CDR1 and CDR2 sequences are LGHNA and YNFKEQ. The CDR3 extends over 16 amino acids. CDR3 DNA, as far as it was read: TGCGCCAGCAGCCAAGATCGGGGGGCCGGTAACTATGGC. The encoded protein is CASSQDRGAGNYG. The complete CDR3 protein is CASSQDRGAGNYGYTF.

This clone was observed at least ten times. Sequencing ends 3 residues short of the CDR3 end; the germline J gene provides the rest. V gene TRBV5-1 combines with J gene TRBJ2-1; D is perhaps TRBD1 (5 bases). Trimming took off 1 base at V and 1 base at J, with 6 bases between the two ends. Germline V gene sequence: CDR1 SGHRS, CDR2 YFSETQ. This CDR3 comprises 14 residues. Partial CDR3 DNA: TGCGCCAGCAGCTTGCAGGGATCCTACAATGAG. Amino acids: CASSLQGSYNE. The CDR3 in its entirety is CASSLQGSYNEQFF.

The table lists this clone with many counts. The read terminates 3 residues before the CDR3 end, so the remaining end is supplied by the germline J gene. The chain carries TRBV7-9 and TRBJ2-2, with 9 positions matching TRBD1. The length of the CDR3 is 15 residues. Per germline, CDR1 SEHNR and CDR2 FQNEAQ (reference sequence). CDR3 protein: CASSLVLGQGEKLFF. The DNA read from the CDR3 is TGTGCCAGCAGCTTAGTTTTGGGACAGGGTGAAAAG.

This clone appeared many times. The chain's CDR3 is CASKGGRTDTQYF. The DNA read from the CDR3 is TGTGCCAGTAAGGGCGGGAGAACAGATACG. The chain uses TRBV19 and TRBJ2-3; 7 bases are shared with TRBD2. The CDR3 goes on 3 residues after the read ends, and that part is filled in from the germline J gene. There are 13 residues in the CDR3. Germline lookup yields CDR1 LNHDA and CDR2 SQIVND (reference sequence). Trimming took 7 bases from V and 3 from J; bases not matched to a gene: 4.

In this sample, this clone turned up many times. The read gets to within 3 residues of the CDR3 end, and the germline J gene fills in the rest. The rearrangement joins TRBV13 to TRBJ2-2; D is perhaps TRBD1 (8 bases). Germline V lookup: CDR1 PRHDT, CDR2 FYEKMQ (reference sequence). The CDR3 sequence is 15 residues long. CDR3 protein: CASSLNRGTNEKLFF. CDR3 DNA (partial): TGTGCCAGCAGCTTAAACAGGGGGACTAATGAAAAG. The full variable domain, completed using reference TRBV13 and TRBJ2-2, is AAGVIQSPRHLIKEKRETATLKCYPIPRHDTVYWYQQGPGQDPQFLISFYEKMQSDKGSIPDRFSAQQFSDYHSELNMSSLELGDSALYFCASSLNRGTNEKLFFGEGSRLTVL.

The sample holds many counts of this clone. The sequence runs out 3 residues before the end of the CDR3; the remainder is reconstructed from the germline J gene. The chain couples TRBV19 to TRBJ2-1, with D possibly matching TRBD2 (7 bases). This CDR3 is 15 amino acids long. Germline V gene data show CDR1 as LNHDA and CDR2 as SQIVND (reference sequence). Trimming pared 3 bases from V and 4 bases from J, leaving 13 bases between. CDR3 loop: CASSMGGLLYNEQFF. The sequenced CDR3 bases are TGTGCCAGTAGTATGGGGGGGCTCTTATACAATGAG.

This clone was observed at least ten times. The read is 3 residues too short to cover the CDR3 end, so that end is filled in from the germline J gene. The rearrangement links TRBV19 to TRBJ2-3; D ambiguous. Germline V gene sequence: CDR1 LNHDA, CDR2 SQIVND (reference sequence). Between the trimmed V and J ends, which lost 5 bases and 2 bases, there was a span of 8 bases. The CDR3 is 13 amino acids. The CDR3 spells CASSYADTDTQYF. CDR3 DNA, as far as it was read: TGTGCCAGTAGTTATGCGGACACAGATACG.

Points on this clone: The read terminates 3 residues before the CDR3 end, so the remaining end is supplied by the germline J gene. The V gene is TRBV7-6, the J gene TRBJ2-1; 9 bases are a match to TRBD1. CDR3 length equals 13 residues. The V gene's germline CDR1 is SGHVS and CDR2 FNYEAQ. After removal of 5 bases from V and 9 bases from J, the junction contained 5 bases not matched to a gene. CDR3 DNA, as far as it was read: TGTGCCAGCAGCCTCAGGGACAGGGTTGAG. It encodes CASSLRDRVE. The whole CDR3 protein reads CASSLRDRVEQFF.

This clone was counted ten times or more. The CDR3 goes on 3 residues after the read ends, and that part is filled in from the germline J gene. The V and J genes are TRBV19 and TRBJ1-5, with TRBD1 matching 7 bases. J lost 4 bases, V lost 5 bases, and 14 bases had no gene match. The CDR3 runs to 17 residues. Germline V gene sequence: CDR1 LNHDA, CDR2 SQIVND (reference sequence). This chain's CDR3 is CASSPRQGLWVNQPQHF. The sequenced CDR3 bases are TGTGCCAGTAGTCCAAGACAGGGCCTTTGGGTTAATCAGCCC.

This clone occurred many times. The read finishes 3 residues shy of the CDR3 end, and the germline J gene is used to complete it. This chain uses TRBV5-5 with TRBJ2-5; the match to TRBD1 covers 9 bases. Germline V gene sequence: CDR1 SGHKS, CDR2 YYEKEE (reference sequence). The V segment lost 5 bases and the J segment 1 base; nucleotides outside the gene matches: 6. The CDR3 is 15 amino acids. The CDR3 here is CASSYRGRSQETQYF. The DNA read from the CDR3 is TGTGCCAGCAGTTACAGGGGGCGGTCCCAAGAGACC.

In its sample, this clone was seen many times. The CDR3 DNA, read in part, is TGTGCCAGTAGTCTACGGACAGAATACAATGAG. It yields the protein CASSLRTEYNE. The complete CDR3 protein is CASSLRTEYNEQFF. This sequence joins TRBV19 and TRBJ2-1; possible D gene TRBD1, 6 bases. Coverage ceases 3 residues before the CDR3 finishes, and the germline J gene fills in the end. V was cut by 5 bases and J by 4 bases, with 12 bases left in between. Germline-derived CDR1 and CDR2 are LNHDA and SQIVND (reference sequence). The CDR3 loop spans 14 amino acids.

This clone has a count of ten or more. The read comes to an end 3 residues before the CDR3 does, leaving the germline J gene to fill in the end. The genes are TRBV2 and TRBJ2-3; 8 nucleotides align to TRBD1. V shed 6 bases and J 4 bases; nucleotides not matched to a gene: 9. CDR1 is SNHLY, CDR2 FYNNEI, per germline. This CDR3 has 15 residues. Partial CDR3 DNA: TGTGCCAGCAGCCGGGACAGGATGTTCCCAGATACG. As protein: CASSRDRMFPDT. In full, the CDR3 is CASSRDRMFPDTQYF.

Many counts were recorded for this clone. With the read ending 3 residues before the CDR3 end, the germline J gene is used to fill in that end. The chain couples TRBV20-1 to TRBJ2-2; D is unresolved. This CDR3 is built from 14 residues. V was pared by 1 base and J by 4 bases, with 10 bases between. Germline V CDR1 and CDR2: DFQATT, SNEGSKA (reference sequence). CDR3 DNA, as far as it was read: TGCAGTGCTAGAGGCGAATCGTTCACCGGGGAG. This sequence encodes CSARGESFTGE. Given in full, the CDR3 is CSARGESFTGELFF.

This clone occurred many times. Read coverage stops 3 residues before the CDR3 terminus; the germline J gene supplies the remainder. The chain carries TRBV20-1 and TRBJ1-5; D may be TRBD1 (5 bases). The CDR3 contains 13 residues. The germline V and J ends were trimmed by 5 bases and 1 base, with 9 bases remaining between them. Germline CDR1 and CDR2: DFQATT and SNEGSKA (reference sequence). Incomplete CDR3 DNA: TGCAGTGCTTCGGACAACAGCAATCAGCCC. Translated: CSASDNSNQP. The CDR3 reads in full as CSASDNSNQPQHF.

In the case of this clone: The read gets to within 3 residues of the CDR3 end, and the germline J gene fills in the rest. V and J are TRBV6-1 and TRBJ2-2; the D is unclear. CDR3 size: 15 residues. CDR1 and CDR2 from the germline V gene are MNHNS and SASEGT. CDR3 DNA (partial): TGTGCCAGCAGTGACGTCGCCACCTATAATTCACCG. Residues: CASSDVATYNSP. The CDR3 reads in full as CASSDVATYNSPLFF.

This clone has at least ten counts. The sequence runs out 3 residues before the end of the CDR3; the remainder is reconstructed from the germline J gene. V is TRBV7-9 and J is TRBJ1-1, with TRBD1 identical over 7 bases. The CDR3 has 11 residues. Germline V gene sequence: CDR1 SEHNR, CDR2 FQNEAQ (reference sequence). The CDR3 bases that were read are TGTGCCAGCAGCGCGGACAGGGAA. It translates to CASSADRE. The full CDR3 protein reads CASSADREAFF.

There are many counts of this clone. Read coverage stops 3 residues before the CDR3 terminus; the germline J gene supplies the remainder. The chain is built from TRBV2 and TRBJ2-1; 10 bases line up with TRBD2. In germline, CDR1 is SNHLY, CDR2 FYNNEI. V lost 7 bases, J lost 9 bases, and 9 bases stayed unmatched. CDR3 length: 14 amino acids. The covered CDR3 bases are TGTGCCAGCAAGCTCACGGCTAGCGGGAGTGAG. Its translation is CASKLTASGSE. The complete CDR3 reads CASKLTASGSEQFF.

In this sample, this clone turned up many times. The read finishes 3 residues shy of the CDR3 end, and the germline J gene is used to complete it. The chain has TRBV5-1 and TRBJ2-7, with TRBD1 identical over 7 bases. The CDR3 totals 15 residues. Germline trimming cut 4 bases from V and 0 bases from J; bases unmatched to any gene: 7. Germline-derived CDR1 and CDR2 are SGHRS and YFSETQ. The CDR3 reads CASSPTTGSSYEQYF. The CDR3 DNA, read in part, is TGCGCCAGCAGCCCCACGACAGGGAGCTCCTACGAG.

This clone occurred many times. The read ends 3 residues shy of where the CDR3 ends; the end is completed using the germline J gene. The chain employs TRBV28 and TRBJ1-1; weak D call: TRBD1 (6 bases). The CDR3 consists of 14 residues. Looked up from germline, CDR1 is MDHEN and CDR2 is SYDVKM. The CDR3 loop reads CASTVTGSEQGAFF. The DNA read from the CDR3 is TGTGCCAGCACCGTGACAGGATCCGAACAGGGA.

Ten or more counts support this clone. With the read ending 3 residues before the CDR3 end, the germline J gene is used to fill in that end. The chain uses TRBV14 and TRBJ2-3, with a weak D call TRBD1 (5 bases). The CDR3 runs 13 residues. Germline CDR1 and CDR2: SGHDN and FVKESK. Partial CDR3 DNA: TGTGCCAGCAGCCAGGCAGGGCAAGAGACG. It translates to CASSQAGQET. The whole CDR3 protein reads CASSQAGQETQYF.

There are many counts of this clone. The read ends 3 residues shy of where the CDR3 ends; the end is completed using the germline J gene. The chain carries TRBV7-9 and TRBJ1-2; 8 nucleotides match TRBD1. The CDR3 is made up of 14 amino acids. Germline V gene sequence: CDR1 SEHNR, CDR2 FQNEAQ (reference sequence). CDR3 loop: CASRSGAGGIGYTF. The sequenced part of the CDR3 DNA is TGTGCCAGCAGGTCGGGGGCAGGGGGCATCGGC.

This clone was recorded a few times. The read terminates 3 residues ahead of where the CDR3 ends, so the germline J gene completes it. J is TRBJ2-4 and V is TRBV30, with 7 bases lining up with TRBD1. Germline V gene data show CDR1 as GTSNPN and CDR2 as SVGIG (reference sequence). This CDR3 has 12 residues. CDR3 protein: CAWEEDRRRQYF. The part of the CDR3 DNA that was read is TGTGCCTGGGAAGAGGACAGGAGGCGT.

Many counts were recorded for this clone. CDR3 bases read: TGCAGTGCTAGAGCCGGAGGGCGCACCGGGGAG. Its translation: CSARAGGRTGE. The whole CDR3 protein is CSARAGGRTGELFF. This rearrangement joins TRBV20-1 to TRBJ2-2; a weak D match, TRBD2 (6 bases). The read ends 3 residues before the CDR3 terminus; that terminus is restored from the germline J gene. Germline V CDR1 and CDR2: DFQATT, SNEGSKA (reference sequence). This CDR3 is built from 14 residues. V gave up 1 base and J gave up 4 bases, with 10 bases separating them.

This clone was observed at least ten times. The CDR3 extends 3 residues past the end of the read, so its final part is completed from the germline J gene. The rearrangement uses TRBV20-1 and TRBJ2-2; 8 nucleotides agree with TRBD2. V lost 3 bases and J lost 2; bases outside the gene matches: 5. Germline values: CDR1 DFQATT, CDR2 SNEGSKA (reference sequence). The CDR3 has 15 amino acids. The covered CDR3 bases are TGCAGTGCTAGCCGAGCGGGGGTAAACACCGGGGAG. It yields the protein CSASRAGVNTGE. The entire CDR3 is CSASRAGVNTGELFF.

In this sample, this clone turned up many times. CDR3 DNA (partial): TGTGCCAGCAGTGTCCTCTACAATGAG. Translated, it gives CASSVLYNE. The entire CDR3 protein is CASSVLYNEQFF. The rearrangement joins TRBV28 to TRBJ2-1; D ambiguous. Sequencing ends 3 residues short of the CDR3 end; the germline J gene provides the rest. The CDR3 is made up of 12 amino acids. The germline V gene encodes CDR1 MDHEN and CDR2 SYDVKM. V gave up 5 bases and J gave up 3 bases, with 5 bases separating them.

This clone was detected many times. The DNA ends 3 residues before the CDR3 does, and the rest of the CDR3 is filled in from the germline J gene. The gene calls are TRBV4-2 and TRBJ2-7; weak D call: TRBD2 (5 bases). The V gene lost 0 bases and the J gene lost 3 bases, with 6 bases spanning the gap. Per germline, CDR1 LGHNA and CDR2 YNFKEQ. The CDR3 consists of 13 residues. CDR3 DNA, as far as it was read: TGTGCCAGCAGCCAAGAACTAGGCTACGAG. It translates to CASSQELGYE. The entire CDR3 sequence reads CASSQELGYEQYF.